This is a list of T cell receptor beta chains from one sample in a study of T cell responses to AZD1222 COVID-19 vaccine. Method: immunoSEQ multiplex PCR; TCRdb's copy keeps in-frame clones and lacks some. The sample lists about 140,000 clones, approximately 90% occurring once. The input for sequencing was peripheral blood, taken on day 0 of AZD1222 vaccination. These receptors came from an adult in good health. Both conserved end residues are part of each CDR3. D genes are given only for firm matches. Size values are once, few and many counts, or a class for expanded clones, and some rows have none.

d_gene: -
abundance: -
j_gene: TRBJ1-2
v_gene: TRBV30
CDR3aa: CAWSGQINYGYTF
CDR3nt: TGTGCCTGGAGCGGCCAAATCAACTATGGCTACACCTTC

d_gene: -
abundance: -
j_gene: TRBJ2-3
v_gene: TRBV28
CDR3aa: CASGLRGTDTQYF
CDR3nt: TGTGCCAGCGGCCTTAGGGGCACAGATACGCAGTATTTT

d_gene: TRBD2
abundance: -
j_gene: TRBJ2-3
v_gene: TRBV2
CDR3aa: CASSTRRTSATSTDTQYF
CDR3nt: TGTGCCAGCAGTACCCGAAGGACTAGCGCAACTAGCACAGATACGCAGTATTTT

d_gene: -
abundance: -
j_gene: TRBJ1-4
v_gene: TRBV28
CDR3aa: CAIQGGAPEKLFF
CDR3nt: TGTGCCATTCAAGGGGGGGCGCCTGAAAAACTGTTTTTT

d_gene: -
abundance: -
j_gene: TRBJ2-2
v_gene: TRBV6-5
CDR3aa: CASSLGFPGELFF
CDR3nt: TGTGCCAGCAGTCTGGGATTTCCCGGGGAGCTGTTTTTT

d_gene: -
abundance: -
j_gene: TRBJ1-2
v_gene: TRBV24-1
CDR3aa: CATSDSGAYYGYTF
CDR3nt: TGTGCCACCAGTGATTCCGGGGCTTACTATGGCTACACCTTC

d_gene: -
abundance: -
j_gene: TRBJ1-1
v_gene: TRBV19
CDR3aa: CASSIRVMNTEAFF
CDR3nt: TGTGCCAGTAGTATCCGGGTTATGAACACTGAAGCTTTCTTT

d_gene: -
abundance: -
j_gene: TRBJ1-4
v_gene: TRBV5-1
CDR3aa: CASSRDRNEKLFF
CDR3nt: TGCGCCAGCAGCCGGGACCGTAATGAAAAACTGTTTTTT

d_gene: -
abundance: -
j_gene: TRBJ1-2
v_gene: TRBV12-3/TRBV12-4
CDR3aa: CASSLTANYGYTF
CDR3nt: TGTGCCAGCAGTTTGACAGCTAACTATGGCTACACCTTC

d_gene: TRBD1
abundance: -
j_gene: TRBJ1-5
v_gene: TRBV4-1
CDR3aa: CASSLGQGAGNQPQHF
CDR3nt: TGCGCCAGCAGCTTAGGACAGGGGGCCGGCAATCAGCCCCAGCATTTT

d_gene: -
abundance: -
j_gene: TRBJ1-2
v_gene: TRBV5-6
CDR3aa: CASSLTAGTNYGYTF
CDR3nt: TGTGCCAGCAGCTTGACGGCAGGGACGAACTATGGCTACACCTTC

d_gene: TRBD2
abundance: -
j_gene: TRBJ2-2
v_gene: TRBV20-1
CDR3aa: CSASPGGGIGELFF
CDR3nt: TGCAGTGCTAGTCCGGGAGGGGGTATCGGGGAGCTGTTTTTT

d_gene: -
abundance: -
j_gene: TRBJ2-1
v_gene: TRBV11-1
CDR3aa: CASSPPDHNNEQFF
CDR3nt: TGTGCCAGCAGCCCGCCGGACCACAATAATGAGCAGTTCTTC

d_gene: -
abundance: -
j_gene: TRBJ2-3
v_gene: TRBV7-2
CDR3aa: CASSFGGGPDTQYF
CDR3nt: TGTGCCAGCAGCTTCGGAGGGGGCCCAGATACGCAGTATTTT

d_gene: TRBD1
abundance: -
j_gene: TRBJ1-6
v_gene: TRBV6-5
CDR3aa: CASSTGQGFRTPLHF
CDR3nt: TGTGCCAGCAGTACGGGACAGGGTTTTAGGACACCCCTCCACTTT

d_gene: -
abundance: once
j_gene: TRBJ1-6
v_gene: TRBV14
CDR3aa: CASSLHREGSYNSPLHF
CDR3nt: TGTGCCAGCAGCTTACACCGAGAAGGCTCCTATAATTCACCCCTCCACTTT

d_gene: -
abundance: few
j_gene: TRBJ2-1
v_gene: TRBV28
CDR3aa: CASSLGYIRDLEGDEQFF
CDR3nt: TGTGCCAGCAGTTTAGGGTATATCCGGGACCTCGAGGGCGATGAGCAGTTCTTC